This TCR beta chain is drawn from a study of metastatic and nonmetastatic thyroid tumors. Each patient went into thyroid surgery without having received any treatment. This clone was recorded many times. CDR1 is SEHNR and CDR2 is FQNEAQ in the germline V gene (reference sequence). Trimming took 5 bases from V and 5 from J, leaving 15 bases between them. The CDR3 has 15 residues. In the original workflow: Clinicopathological groups differed in CDR3, with these differences serving to build a distant-metastasis classifier for papillary thyroid cancer. TCRdb called clones again from the PCR reads with MiXCR. In this record, the V and J calls reflect TCRdb's handling and not the investigators' own analysis. Among tens of thousands of clones listed, roughly 21% were seen once.

V is TRBV7-9 and J is TRBJ2-2; D is ambiguous. The sequence was collected from a female donor with papillary thyroid cancer or a benign thyroid nodule (not recorded which). Some clones in this sample may be carry-over from other donors' samples. The sample taken for sequencing was blood. CDR3 in amino acids: CASSPPGPRTGELFF. The CDR3 DNA reads as TGTGCCAGCAGCCCCCCCGGTCCCAGGACCGGGGAGCTGTTTTTT.